The rows below give T cell receptor beta chains drawn from one sample of a study of beta chain features in type 1 diabetes. Method: immunoSEQ multiplex PCR; TCRdb's copy keeps in-frame clones and lacks some. The data hold 350,000 to 450,000 clones, with roughly 13% observed a single time. The source material was naive CD4+ T cells from blood. These receptor sequences come from a man younger than 40 in good health. CDR3s include the opening cysteine and the closing phenylalanine or tryptophan. The order of the fields is clone size, V gene, D gene, J gene, CDR3 protein, CDR3 DNA. The D gene is left open where the match is weak. Only part of the rows carry a size: once, few, many, or a class if the clone is expanded.

>few|TRBV11-2|NA|TRBJ2-3
CASSLDPPDTQYF
TGTGCCAGCAGCTTAGATCCTCCAGATACGCAGTATTTT
>NA|TRBV21-1|NA|TRBJ1-1
CASSLGTKTEAFF
TGTGCCAGCAGCCTGGGGACAAAGACTGAAGCTTTCTTT
>NA|TRBV19|NA|TRBJ1-3
CASSIDPQGTGNTIYF
TGTGCCAGTAGTATAGATCCTCAGGGAACTGGAAACACCATATATTTT
>NA|TRBV20-1|NA|TRBJ2-5
CSASPKETQYF
TGCAGTGCCAGCCCTAAGGAGACCCAGTACTTC
>NA|TRBV5-4|NA|TRBJ2-4
CASSQDAIRSSNIQYF
TGCGCCAGCAGCCAAGACGCCATTCGTAGCTCAAACATTCAGTACTTC
>few|TRBV7-2|TRBD1|TRBJ2-1
CASSLGQGNYNEQFF
TGTGCCAGCAGCTTAGGACAGGGAAACTACAATGAGCAGTTCTTC
>NA|TRBV7-7|NA|TRBJ1-6
CASSLSPNSPLHF
TGTGCCAGCAGCTTAAGTCCTAATTCACCCCTCCACTTT
>NA|TRBV7-9|NA|TRBJ2-1
CASSLQFF
TGTGCCAGCAGCTTGCAGTTCTTC
>few|TRBV4-3|NA|TRBJ2-3
CASSQAAGFADTQYF
TGCGCCAGCAGCCAAGCCGCAGGGTTCGCAGATACGCAGTATTTT
>NA|TRBV9|NA|TRBJ2-3
CASSVATGGLTDTQYF
TGTGCCAGCAGCGTAGCTACCGGGGGGCTGACAGATACGCAGTATTTT
>few|TRBV7-2|TRBD2|TRBJ2-2
CASTLRLAALGELFF
TGTGCCAGCACCCTCCGACTAGCGGCGCTCGGGGAGCTGTTTTTT
>few|TRBV7-9|NA|TRBJ2-3
CASSPRDREGTQYF
TGTGCCAGCAGCCCACGGGACCGAGAAGGGACGCAGTATTTT
>few|TRBV18|NA|TRBJ2-6
CASSPRVSGANVLTF
TGTGCCAGCTCACCAAGGGTTTCTGGGGCCAACGTCCTGACTTTC
>few|TRBV7-9|NA|TRBJ1-5
CASSFDNQPQHF
TGTGCCAGCAGCTTTGACAATCAGCCCCAGCATTTT
>NA|TRBV7-8|NA|TRBJ2-7
CASSLVAGSYEQYF
TGTGCCAGCAGCTTAGTAGCTGGTTCCTACGAGCAGTACTTC
>NA|TRBV6-5|TRBD1|TRBJ2-5
CASSYSDRQETQYF
TGTGCCAGCAGTTACTCGGACAGGCAAGAGACCCAGTACTTC
>few|TRBV30|NA|TRBJ1-2
CAWSPRTDYYGYTF
TGTGCCTGGAGTCCGAGAACGGACTACTATGGCTACACCTTC
>few|TRBV7-9|TRBD1|TRBJ2-6
CASSSSLLTGRSGANVLTF
TGTGCCAGCAGCTCCTCCTTGCTGACAGGGCGATCTGGGGCCAACGTCCTGACTTTC
>NA|TRBV6-6|NA|TRBJ2-5
CASSDPGTQYF
TGTGCCAGCAGCGACCCCGGGACCCAGTACTTC
>NA|TRBV4-3|NA|TRBJ1-1
CASSQGRDTNTEAFF
TGCGCCAGCAGCCAGGGCCGGGACACGAACACTGAAGCTTTCTTT
>few|TRBV9|NA|TRBJ2-2
CASGANTGELFF
TGTGCCAGCGGGGCGAACACCGGGGAGCTGTTTTTT
>NA|TRBV4-3|TRBD2|TRBJ2-5
CASSQDLGRGETQYF
TGCGCCAGCAGCCAAGATTTGGGGCGGGGGGAGACCCAGTACTTC
>few|TRBV18|NA|TRBJ2-7
CASSPLGRPAYEQYF
TGTGCCAGCTCACCACTGGGCAGGCCTGCCTACGAGCAGTACTTC
>few|TRBV28|NA|TRBJ2-1
CASILDRGNVLREQFF
TGTGCCAGCATCTTAGATCGGGGTAACGTCCTCAGGGAGCAGTTCTTC